This T cell receptor beta chain was sequenced in a study of shared clonotypes between healthy human individuals. Findings and caveats of the study: Naive CD4 clonotypes were shared across a handful of donors at 4.5% to 6%. Large depth notwithstanding, sorted-subset sequencing proved incomplete by rarefaction.

About this clone: As yet, its antigen is unknown.

V lost 0 bases to trimming and J lost 4 bases, with 12 bases between them. CDR3 size: 15 residues. The V gene's germline CDR1 is MNHEY and CDR2 SVGAGI. Splitting of each subset's genomic DNA was done evenly across several immunoSEQ plates. Repertoires were generated with immunoSEQ multiplex PCR, while TCRdb's copy carries only in-frame clones and drops some. Found here are about 2 million clones, 95% of them singletons; the top ten hold 0.1% to 0.15%. This chain uses TRBV6-5 with TRBJ1-2; the D gene is possibly TRBD1 (6 bases). The sequenced material came from naive CD4+ T cells sorted from blood. The subset was: CD45RA+ positively selected. This TCR was sampled from a man younger than 35 in good health. The CDR3: CASSYSFQDSYGYTF. The CDR3 DNA reads TGTGCCAGCAGTTACTCCTTTCAGGACAGCTATGGCTACACCTTC.